This T cell receptor beta chain derives from a study of molecular identifiers for immune sequencing clone quantification. With respect to this clonotype: As yet, its antigen is unknown. A junction boundary mismatches the germline segment, possibly from a read error.

Findings and caveats of the study: Highly expanded clone sizes could be underestimated by identical TCR molecules that share a barcode.

TCRdb independently ran MiXCR on the PCR reads; one entry per CDR3 protein. The sample contains roughly 10,000 distinct CDR3 sequences, about a fifth of which appear only once. The CDR3 covers 14 residues. Looked up from germline, CDR1 is SGHVS and CDR2 is FQNEAQ. The chain has TRBV7-8 and TRBJ2-7, with 7 nucleotides matching TRBD1. The origin of this receptor is a human donor in good health. Some libraries in this study had Jurkat cell RNA spiked in. Source material: naive CD8+ T cells from blood, with Jurkat cell RNA spiked in. Documented subset: FACS-sorted CD8+CD4-CCR7+CD45RA+ naive T cells. The CDR3 region has the DNA TGTGCCAGCAGCTCCACAGGGGAGTATTACGGGCAGTACTTC. Residues: CASSSTGEYYGQYF. Full variable domain (rest looked up from reference TRBV7-8 and TRBJ2-7): GAGVSQSPRYKVAKRGQDVALRCDPISGHVSLFWYQQALGQGPEFLTYFQNEAQLDKSGLPSDRFFAERPEGSVSTLKIQRTQQEDSAVYLCASSSTGEYYGQYFGPGTRLTVT.